One sample yielded the 25 T cell receptor beta chains listed below, sequenced in a study of PD-L1 blockade in urothelial cancer (dated by TCRdb to about 2017). The method was the immunoSEQ multiplex PCR assay. TCRdb holds this immuneACCESS table with in-frame rearrangements only. Some clones are missing; in checked studies, unresolved V genes explain under half, and the rest has no known cause. The sample table lists about 91,000 clones, roughly 90% of them with a count of one. In total, the top ten clones hold 9.4% of the sample. Source: PBMCs, taken around atezolizumab (anti-PD-L1) treatment. All receptors come from a man aged 55 to 70 with urothelial cancer.

This clone appeared a single time. J is TRBJ1-1 and V is TRBV10-1, with D possibly being TRBD1 (6 bases). The V end lost 6 bases, the J end lost 0 bases, and 14 bases lay between the germline ends. The CDR3 loop spans 15 amino acids. CDR1 and CDR2 (germline): WNHNN, SYGVQD (reference sequence). The CDR3 DNA reads TGCGCCAGCAGCGGAGACAGGCTCATGAACACTGAAGCTTTCTTT. Encoded protein: CASSGDRLMNTEAFF.

V is TRBV7-9 and J is TRBJ2-7; 8 positions match TRBD2. V was clipped by 2 bases and J by 5 bases; unmatched bases: 8. The CDR3 length is 15 residues. Germline V gene lookup returns CDR1 SEHNR and CDR2 FQNEAQ (reference sequence). The chain's CDR3 is CASSLPREGNDEQYF. In DNA form, the CDR3 reads TGTGCCAGCAGCTTACCCCGGGAGGGGAATGACGAGCAGTACTTC.

The V call is TRBV4-1, the J call TRBJ1-2; 7 positions match TRBD1. Trimming removed 0 bases from V and 7 bases from J; junction bases left unmatched: 8. Germline CDR1 and CDR2: MGHRA and YSYEKL. The CDR3 is 15 residues long. This CDR3 is CASSQEEGAFGGYTF. The CDR3 bases are TGCGCCAGCAGCCAAGAGGAGGGGGCTTTTGGTGGCTACACCTTC.

The rearrangement uses TRBV28 and TRBJ2-5, with a weak D call TRBD2 (6 bases). Germline V gene data show CDR1 as MDHEN and CDR2 as SYDVKM. The CDR3 is made up of 15 amino acids. Trimming cost V 4 bases and J 5 bases, with 17 bases left between them. The CDR3 DNA reads TGTGCCAGCAGTTCCCCGGGGGTCGACCCGGAGACCCAGTACTTC. Protein product: CASSSPGVDPETQYF.

The gene calls are TRBV9 and TRBJ1-3; D is unresolved. The CDR3 is made up of 14 amino acids. Germline values: CDR1 SGDLS, CDR2 YYNGEE. V dropped 0 bases and J dropped 3 bases, with 7 bases sitting between them. The CDR3 DNA is TGTGCCAGCAGCGTAGGGGGAGTTGGAAACACCATATATTTT. Translated: CASSVGGVGNTIYF.

V and J are TRBV29-1 and TRBJ2-4, with TRBD2 matching over 14 bases. Looked up from germline, CDR1 is SQVTM and CDR2 is ANQGSEA. V trimming: 5 bases; J trimming: 6 bases; junction bases outside the gene matches: 12. The CDR3 runs 17 residues. Here the CDR3 reads CSVKYTGTSGGRNIQYF. CDR3 DNA sequence: TGCAGCGTTAAATACACCGGGACTAGCGGGGGTAGAAACATTCAGTACTTC.

The chain is built from TRBV7-3 and TRBJ2-1; 11 bases fit TRBD2. Germline values: CDR1 SGHTA, CDR2 FQGTGA. This CDR3 contains 14 residues. Germline trimming cut 4 bases from V and 8 bases from J; bases unmatched to any gene: 4. The chain's CDR3 is CASSSTSGSDEQFF. DNA of the CDR3: TGTGCCAGCAGCTCTACTAGCGGGAGCGATGAGCAGTTCTTC.

The chain uses TRBV11-1 and TRBJ2-7, with D tentatively TRBD2 (5 bases). This CDR3 spans 12 amino acids. The germline V gene has CDR1 SGHAT and CDR2 FQDESV (reference sequence). Between the trimmed V and J ends, which lost 3 bases and 4 bases, there was a span of 7 bases. CDR3 sequence: CASSFGEYEQYF. CDR3 sequence (DNA): TGTGCCAGCAGCTTCGGGGAGTACGAGCAGTACTTC. Using reference TRBV11-1 and TRBJ2-7 for the parts outside the CDR3, the full variable domain is EAEVAQSPRYKITEKSQAVAFWCDPISGHATLYWYRQILGQGPELLVQFQDESVVDDSQLPKDRFSAERLKGVDSTLKIQPAELGDSAMYLCASSFGEYEQYFGPGTRLTVT.

The V and J genes are TRBV15 and TRBJ2-7; the match to TRBD2 covers 7 bases. This CDR3 comprises 16 residues. Trimming removed 0 bases from V and 1 base from J; junction bases left unmatched: 6. CDR1 is LNHNV and CDR2 is YYDKDF in the germline V gene (reference sequence). This CDR3 is CATSREWAGASYEQYF. CDR3 nucleotides: TGTGCCACCAGCAGAGAGTGGGCGGGAGCGTCCTACGAGCAGTACTTC. Full variable domain (outside the CDR3, taken from reference TRBV15 and TRBJ2-7): DAMVIQNPRYQVTQFGKPVTLSCSQTLNHNVMYWYQQKSSQAPKLLFHYYDKDFNNEADTPDNFQSRRPNTSFCFLDIRSPGLGDTAMYLCATSREWAGASYEQYFGPGTRLTVT.

The chain joins TRBV5-1 to TRBJ2-2; 8 bases match TRBD2. Germline V gene lookup returns CDR1 SGHRS and CDR2 YFSETQ. V lost 3 bases, J lost 4 bases, and 11 bases stayed unmatched. This CDR3 is built from 17 residues. In nucleotides, the CDR3 is TGCGCCAGCAGCTGGGGACCCAGCGGGGGCGGCACCGGGGAGCTGTTTTTT. Translation: CASSWGPSGGGTGELFF.

The chain joins TRBV19 to TRBJ2-5; TRBD2 is a possible D gene (7 bases). Looked up from germline, CDR1 is LNHDA and CDR2 is SQIVND (reference sequence). The V gene lost 5 bases and the J gene lost 4 bases, with 23 bases spanning the gap. The CDR3 spans 17 residues. The CDR3 DNA sequence: TGTGCCAGTAGTCCTTGGGACTCCCCAAGGGGGGGAGAGACCCAGTACTTC. Amino acids: CASSPWDSPRGGETQYF.

For this clone: A read error may produce the germline difference seen at one junction end. The rearrangement uses TRBV4-2 and TRBJ1-2; D uncertain. This CDR3 is 15 amino acids long. CDR1 and CDR2 (germline): LGHNA, YNFKEQ. CDR3 in amino acids: CASRQDGTANYGYTF. For the CDR3, the DNA is TGTGCCAGCAGGCAAGATGGTACAGCCAACTATGGCTACACCTTC.

Only one count was recorded for this clone. The rearrangement links TRBV29-1 to TRBJ1-5, with 9 bases fitting TRBD1. With V trimmed by 4 bases and J by 6 bases, 4 bases remained unmatched. CDR3 length: 13 amino acids. The germline V gene encodes CDR1 SQVTM and CDR2 ANQGSEA. CDR3 loop: CSVGDRAGQPQHF. DNA of the CDR3: TGCAGCGTTGGGGACAGGGCGGGTCAGCCCCAGCATTTT.

The rearrangement links TRBV30 to TRBJ2-3; D might be TRBD2 (5 bases). The V end lost 5 bases, the J end lost 0 bases, and 12 bases lay between the germline ends. This CDR3 comprises 14 residues. Looked up from germline, CDR1 is GTSNPN and CDR2 is SVGIG (reference sequence). The DNA for the CDR3 is TGTGCCTGGCTCGCCCGGACTAGCACAGATACGCAGTATTTT. Protein sequence: CAWLARTSTDTQYF.

The J gene is TRBJ2-7, the V gene TRBV28; D gene uncertain. The germline V and J ends were trimmed by 2 bases and 4 bases, with 3 bases remaining between them. Germline V gene lookup returns CDR1 MDHEN and CDR2 SYDVKM. This CDR3 spans 11 amino acids. The CDR3 DNA follows: TGTGCCAGCAGTTTACGGTACGAGCAGTACTTC. It encodes CASSLRYEQYF. Full variable domain (outside the CDR3, taken from reference TRBV28 and TRBJ2-7): DVKVTQSSRYLVKRTGEKVFLECVQDMDHENMFWYRQDPGLGLRLIYFSYDVKMKEKGDIPEGYSVSREKKERFSLILESASTNQTSMYLCASSLRYEQYFGPGTRLTVT.

The J gene is TRBJ2-3, the V gene TRBV9; D gene ambiguous. The V gene lost 1 base and the J gene lost 1 base, with 4 bases spanning the gap. Germline V gene sequence: CDR1 SGDLS, CDR2 YYNGEE. The CDR3 loop spans 13 amino acids. CDR3 protein: CASSVSGTDTQYF. DNA for the CDR3: TGTGCCAGCAGCGTATCAGGCACAGATACGCAGTATTTT.

The rearrangement links TRBV4-3 to TRBJ2-1; 8 bases match TRBD2. There are 17 residues in the CDR3. CDR1 is LGHNA, CDR2 YSLEER, per germline. Trimming cost V 4 bases and J 7 bases; bases outside gene matches: 15. CDR3 bases: TGCGCCAGCAGCCTTCACCGAGACCGGGGGGGGTTGAATGAGCAGTTCTTC. Translating gives CASSLHRDRGGLNEQFF.

V gene TRBV7-8 combines with J gene TRBJ2-3; 7 bases line up with TRBD2. The CDR3 extends over 14 amino acids. The junction had 10 bases not matched to a gene; V was cut back by 11 bases and J by 2 bases. CDR1 and CDR2 from the germline V gene are SGHVS and FQNEAQ. The CDR3 nucleotides read TGTGCCGTAGGGAGGGGTGGCTTCACAGATACGCAGTATTTT. Translating gives CAVGRGGFTDTQYF. The full variable domain, with the rest looked up from reference TRBV7-8 and TRBJ2-3, is GAGVSQSPRYKVAKRGQDVALRCDPISGHVSLFWYQQALGQGPEFLTYFQNEAQLDKSGLPSDRFFAERPEGSVSTLKIQRTQQEDSAVYLCAVGRGGFTDTQYFGPGTRLTVL.

The chain has TRBV12-2 and TRBJ2-2; TRBD2, as called in the table, went unchecked against the DNA. TRBV12-2 counts as a pseudogene. There are 18 residues in the CDR3. The CDR3 protein is CASRPELAGELNTGELFF. The CDR3 DNA sequence: TGTGCAAGTCGCCCTGAACTAGCGGGGGAACTTAACACCGGGGAGCTGTTTTTT.

The chain joins TRBV7-2 to TRBJ2-7; D may be TRBD1 (6 bases). Germline V gene sequence: CDR1 SGHTA, CDR2 FQGNSA. Trimming left V 1 base short and J 2 bases short, with 9 bases between. CDR3 length: 14 amino acids. The CDR3 region has the DNA TGTGCCAGCAGCTTAGGGGGACAAACCTACGAGCAGTACTTC. It codes for CASSLGGQTYEQYF.

V is TRBV5-4 and J is TRBJ1-2; 7 nucleotides align to TRBD1. CDR3 length: 16 amino acids. Germline loops: CDR1 SGHNT, CDR2 YYREEE (reference sequence). J gave up 0 bases and V 4 bases, and 9 bases lay outside the gene matches. The chain's CDR3 is CASSPQQGFSNYGYTF. The CDR3, as DNA: TGTGCCAGCAGCCCACAACAGGGGTTCTCTAACTATGGCTACACCTTC.

The CDR3 bases are TGTGCCAGCAGCCCCACCCAGGGGTACACTGAAGCTTTCTTT. Amino acids: CASSPTQGYTEAFF. The gene calls are TRBV7-2 and TRBJ1-1, with a possible D match to TRBD1 (6 bases). V was shortened by 5 bases and J by 3 bases, with 13 bases between the two germline ends. CDR1 and CDR2 (germline): SGHTA, FQGNSA. This CDR3 contains 14 residues.

The rearrangement links TRBV9 to TRBJ1-6; the match to TRBD1 covers 7 bases. The CDR3 is 14 residues long. The J segment lost 7 bases and the V segment lost 4 bases, leaving 5 bases of the junction unmatched. Germline V lookup: CDR1 SGDLS, CDR2 YYNGEE. The CDR3 DNA reads as TGTGCCAGCAGCTACGGGACAGAGAATTCACCCCTCCACTTT. It specifies CASSYGTENSPLHF.

The chain recombines TRBV28 with TRBJ2-7; TRBD2 aligns across 8 bases. The CDR3 has 12 residues. Germline V lookup: CDR1 MDHEN, CDR2 SYDVKM. Written as DNA, the CDR3 is TGTTCGGCAGCGGGGGTCCTCTACGAGCAGTACTTC. Encoded protein: CSAAGVLYEQYF.

The table lists this clone with a few counts. The chain carries TRBV5-6 and TRBJ2-7; weak D call: TRBD1 (6 bases). Germline CDR1 SGHDT, CDR2 YYEEEE. This CDR3 is 14 amino acids long. Trimming took 2 bases from V and 2 from J, leaving 11 bases between them. CDR3 bases: TGTGCCAGCAGCTTCACGGGACACCCCTACGAGCAGTACTTC. Amino acid sequence: CASSFTGHPYEQYF.